A few counts support the clone carrying this T cell receptor (beta chain). Its target is not known. Each sorted population was over 98% pure. This sample is drawn from a study of beta chain features in type 1 diabetes. Findings and caveats of the study: Sampled from patients, naive, central memory and Treg TCRB repertoires appeared more similar than those sampled from healthy donors. Type 1 diabetes patients showed a moderate but significant shortening of TCRB CDR3s in all four CD4+ subsets.

The entirety of the isolated RNA underwent reverse transcription, so expressed TCRB transcripts were sequenced. Clones were sequenced by immunoSEQ multiplex PCR, and TCRdb holds only the in-frame ones, with some missing. This sample has about 930,000 clones, with about a sixth found just once. The V gene's germline CDR1 is SGHTA and CDR2 FQGNSA. V was clipped by 5 bases and J by 5 bases; unmatched bases: 9. The CDR3 is made up of 15 amino acids. The chain carries TRBV7-2 and TRBJ2-1; 7 nucleotides line up with TRBD1. This TCR was sampled from a young woman in good health. Sequencing was carried out using naive CD4+ T cells from blood. The CDR3 DNA reads as TGTGCCAGCAGCCCCCCCCGGACAGGAAACAATGAGCAGTTCTTC. It codes for CASSPPRTGNNEQFF.